The next 23 T cell receptor beta chains were all read from a single sample in a study of CD8+CD57+ T cells in acquired aplastic anemia. It was genomic DNA that served as the template for profiling TCR beta VDJ and CDR3. TCRdb re-called the reads through MiXCR, storing one row per CDR3 protein. The sample shows some 200,000 distinct CDR3 sequences, about a third of them seen only once. Sample: sorted CD4+, CD8+, or CD8+CD57+ T cells (not recorded which) from PBMCs. Source of these receptors: a human donor in good health, serving as a control.

This clonotype was seen a handful of times. A read error is possible here, since a much larger clone lies one base away. This chain joins TRBV7-9 and TRBJ1-1; no clear D. This CDR3 comprises 13 residues. The germline V gene has CDR1 SEHNR and CDR2 FQNEAQ (reference sequence). V was shortened by 2 bases and J by 4 bases, with 8 bases between the two germline ends. The CDR3, as DNA: TGTGCCAGCAGCTTATCGGTGGCCACTGAAGCTTTCTTT. As protein: CASSLSVATEAFF.

This clonotype was found many times. The V and J genes are TRBV3-1 and TRBJ2-7; 9 nucleotides agree with TRBD2. With 3 bases clipped from V and 6 bases from J, the junction kept 6 bases outside the gene matches. The CDR3 spans 14 residues. Germline assignment: CDR1 LGHDT and CDR2 YNNKEL (reference sequence). For the CDR3, the DNA is TGTGCCAGCAGCCAGTCTAGCGGGAACTCCGAGCAGTACTTC. Amino acids: CASSQSSGNSEQYF.

The V and J genes are TRBV5-1 and TRBJ1-3, with D possibly matching TRBD1 (6 bases). Germline V gene sequence: CDR1 SGHRS, CDR2 YFSETQ. The CDR3 covers 16 residues. V was clipped by 4 bases and J by 0 bases, with 14 bases between them. The CDR3 loop reads CASSIAGARSGNTIYF. Here the CDR3 DNA reads TGCGCCAGCAGCATAGCAGGGGCCCGCTCTGGAAACACCATATATTTT.

This clonotype was observed many times. This sequence joins TRBV24-1 and TRBJ1-5; D is ambiguous. Germline CDR1 KGHDR, CDR2 SFDVKD. V dropped 5 bases and J dropped 5 bases, with 9 bases sitting between them. This CDR3 has 13 amino acids. This chain's CDR3 is CATSGAGDQPQHF. DNA of the CDR3: TGTGCCACCAGTGGGGCAGGAGATCAGCCCCAGCATTTT.

This chain joins TRBV24-1 and TRBJ2-5, with TRBD1 identical over 12 bases. V shed 2 bases, J shed 5 bases, and the junction held 5 bases outside the gene matches. The V gene's germline CDR1 is KGHDR and CDR2 SFDVKD. This CDR3 has 16 amino acids. The CDR3 bases are TGTGCCACCAGTGATTCCGGGACAGGGGGCAGGGAGACCCAGTACTTC. Translated: CATSDSGTGGRETQYF.

For this clonotype: A read error may account for a junction end that differs from germline. The chain combines TRBV2 with TRBJ2-3, with 7 bases that match TRBD1. The CDR3 contains 13 residues. Germline CDR1 reads SNHLY; CDR2 reads FYNNEI. The DNA of the CDR3 is TGTGCCAGTACAGGCAGGCGGACAGGTACGCAGTATTTT. It specifies CASTGRRTGTQYF.

This clonotype was recorded only once. This clone may be a read error of a much larger clone one base away. The V call is TRBV7-3, the J call TRBJ2-1; 8 bases line up with TRBD2. The CDR3 sequence is 15 residues long. The germline V gene has CDR1 SGHTA and CDR2 FQGTGA. CDR3 DNA sequence: TGTGCCAACAGCTTAGCCGGGGGGGCCTACAATGAGCAGTTCTTC. Translating gives CANSLAGGAYNEQFF.

The table lists this clonotype with many counts. The chain carries TRBV5-6 and TRBJ2-7; weak D call: TRBD2 (7 bases). V was trimmed by 7 bases and J by 2 bases, leaving 25 bases between them. This CDR3 contains 17 residues. Germline values: CDR1 SGHDT, CDR2 YYEEEE. The CDR3 spells CASAERWGRDTAYEQYF. The CDR3 DNA reads TGTGCCAGCGCGGAGCGCTGGGGGAGGGACACCGCCTACGAGCAGTACTTC.

The genes are TRBV9 and TRBJ1-4; 8 positions match TRBD1. CDR3 length: 13 residues. V shed 6 bases and J 8 bases; nucleotides not matched to a gene: 6. Germline lookup yields CDR1 SGDLS and CDR2 YYNGEE. The CDR3 is CASNSGGEEKLFF. In DNA form, the CDR3 reads TGTGCCAGCAATTCAGGGGGCGAGGAAAAACTGTTTTTT.

The CDR3 reads CAISENPPDRGPYEQYV. The CDR3 DNA follows: TGTGCCATCAGTGAGAACCCCCCTGACAGGGGCCCGTACGAGCAGTACGTC. The V gene is TRBV10-3, the J gene TRBJ2-7; 8 nucleotides match TRBD1. The V gene end was trimmed by 2 bases and the J gene end by 4 bases; junction bases not matched to a gene: 13. The CDR3 is 17 residues long. Looked up from germline, CDR1 is ENHRY and CDR2 is SYGVKD.

This chain links TRBV12-3 or TRBV12-4 with TRBJ1-2, with TRBD1 identical over 9 bases. The V and J ends lost 1 base and 3 bases, in that order; junction bases with no gene match: 6. The CDR3 loop spans 16 amino acids. The DNA for the CDR3 is TGTGCCAGCAGTTTAGGTGGGACAGGGAATCACTATGGCTACACCTTC. This translates into CASSLGGTGNHYGYTF.

A word on this clonotype: A much bigger clone sits one base away, suggesting this may be a read error. The chain combines TRBV20-1 with TRBJ1-3; 8 bases are a match to TRBD1. The CDR3 sequence is 14 residues long. Germline CDR1 reads DFQATT; CDR2 reads SNEGSKA (reference sequence). The chain's CDR3 is CSARSGDRRNTIHF. CDR3 DNA sequence: TGCAGTGCTAGATCAGGGGACAGGAGAAACACCATACATTTT.

In its sample, this clonotype was seen many times. The V call is TRBV7-8, the J call TRBJ1-5; D is unresolved. Germline V gene sequence: CDR1 SGHVS, CDR2 FQNEAQ. This CDR3 region has 16 residues. The V gene lost 2 bases and the J gene lost 7 bases, with 18 bases spanning the gap. The CDR3: CASSLTSYQPGQPQHF. As DNA, the CDR3 is TGTGCCAGCAGCTTAACTTCTTACCAACCGGGACAGCCCCAGCATTTT.

The rearrangement uses TRBV5-5 and TRBJ2-7, with 10 bases matching TRBD2. Germline CDR1 and CDR2: SGHKS and YYEKEE (reference sequence). The length of the CDR3 is 14 residues. Losses at the gene ends were 4 bases for V and 7 bases for J; bases not matched to a gene: 8. The CDR3 bases are TGTGCCAGCAGCAACCGAGCGGGGGGGTCAGAGCAGTACTTC. Its protein product is CASSNRAGGSEQYF.

The chain carries TRBV6-5 and TRBJ1-2, with D possibly TRBD1 on 5 matching bases. V was shortened by 5 bases and J by 3 bases, with 13 bases between the two germline ends. The CDR3 sequence is 14 residues long. The germline CDR1 and CDR2 sequences are MNHEY and SVGAGI. In DNA form, the CDR3 reads TGTGCCAGCAGTCACCGGGAAGGGGACTATGGCTACACCTTC. This gives the protein CASSHREGDYGYTF.

Many counts were recorded for this clonotype. The chain links TRBV20-1 to TRBJ1-1, with D unresolved. Germline loops: CDR1 DFQATT, CDR2 SNEGSKA (reference sequence). Between the trimmed V and J ends, which lost 2 bases and 2 bases, there was a span of 9 bases. The CDR3 has 13 amino acids. The CDR3 protein is CSARLDPNTEAFF. The CDR3 bases are TGCAGTGCTAGACTCGATCCTAACACTGAAGCTTTCTTT.

This clonotype was seen a handful of times. The CDR3 end shows no conserved phenylalanine or tryptophan, and so a read error is likely. The chain recombines TRBV7-2 with TRBJ2-1; D gene ambiguous. Trimming took 3 bases from V and 6 from J, leaving 12 bases between them. Germline-derived CDR1 and CDR2 are SGHTA and FQGNSA. There are 14 residues in the CDR3. CDR3 sequence: CASSFDRSINEQFS. The CDR3 bases are TGTGCCAGCAGCTTCGACCGTTCCATCAATGAGCAGTTCTCC.

There are many counts of this clonotype. The V gene is TRBV12-3 or TRBV12-4, the J gene TRBJ1-1; possible D gene TRBD1, 5 bases. Trimming removed 8 bases from V and 10 bases from J, with 20 bases in between. The CDR3 has 13 amino acids. DNA for the CDR3: TGTGCCAGCCGCAGGGTTGCAACTGCTGGAGCTTTCTTT. It encodes CASRRVATAGAFF.

The genes are TRBV11-1 and TRBJ1-2, with D tentatively TRBD1 (5 bases). Germline CDR1 reads SGHAT; CDR2 reads FQDESV (reference sequence). The CDR3 is made up of 15 amino acids. The V and J ends lost 9 bases and 4 bases respectively, with 21 bases between them. Written as DNA, the CDR3 is TGTGCCAGTAGTACGCACCGGGGGACTACCTATGGCTACACCTTC. It codes for CASSTHRGTTYGYTF.

This sequence joins TRBV5-8 and TRBJ1-4; tentatively, D is TRBD1 (6 bases). This CDR3 region has 14 residues. CDR1 and CDR2 (germline): SGHTS, YDEGEE. V dropped 4 bases and J dropped 5 bases, with 12 bases sitting between them. In DNA form, the CDR3 reads TGTGCCAGCAGCCCACAGGGCTGGAATGAAAAACTGTTTTTT. Translating it yields CASSPQGWNEKLFF.

This clonotype was observed many times. The chain couples TRBV19 to TRBJ1-2, with TRBD1 matching 7 bases. Losses at the gene ends were 3 bases for V and 2 bases for J; bases not matched to a gene: 3. The germline V gene encodes CDR1 LNHDA and CDR2 SQIVND (reference sequence). The CDR3 length is 14 residues. CDR3 sequence reads: CASSIQTGNYGYTF. The CDR3 nucleotides read TGTGCCAGTAGTATCCAGACAGGGAACTATGGCTACACCTTC. The full variable domain, in which reference TRBV19 and TRBJ1-2 provide the parts outside the CDR3, is DGGITQSPKYLFRKEGQNVTLSCEQNLNHDAMYWYRQDPGQGLRLIYYSQIVNDFQKGDIAEGYSVSREKKESFPLTVTSAQKNPTAFYLCASSIQTGNYGYTFGSGTRLTVV.

The V call is TRBV19, the J call TRBJ1-2; no definite D call. CDR1 and CDR2 (germline): LNHDA, SQIVND (reference sequence). Between the trimmed V and J ends, which lost 5 bases and 8 bases, there was a span of 9 bases. The CDR3 length is 11 residues. The CDR3 DNA is TGTGCCAGTAGTCCCCGATGGGGCTACACCTTC. Its translation is CASSPRWGYTF.

This clonotype was detected a few times. In DNA, the CDR3 is TGTGCCAGCAGTTTTGGGGGCTCTGGGGCCAACGTCCTGACTTTC. It specifies CASSFGGSGANVLTF. The gene calls are TRBV12-3 or TRBV12-4 and TRBJ2-6, with D tentatively TRBD1 or TRBD2 (5 bases each). Trimming pared 3 bases from V and 0 bases from J, leaving 6 bases between. This CDR3 contains 15 residues.